A selection of T cell receptor beta chains follows, all from one sample in a study of blood T cell repertoires in COVID-19. Only in-frame clones appear in the TCRdb table, and some are missing; sequencing was by immunoSEQ multiplex PCR. The sample gives 110,000 to 150,000 clones, 84% of which show up once; about 40% is in the top ten. Sequenced input: peripheral blood. The receptor source for this set is a human donor in a cohort sampled during active COVID-19. CDR3s include the opening cysteine and the closing phenylalanine or tryptophan. D genes are given only for firm matches. Where a row states a size, it is once, few, many or the class of an expanded clone; other rows omit it.

CDR3 protein: CASSSARYNEQFF; CDR3 DNA: TGTGCCAGCAGCTCCGCTAGGTACAATGAGCAGTTCTTC; D gene: -; clone size: medium-sized; J gene: TRBJ2-1; V gene: TRBV7-9
CDR3 protein: CASSSAGNSGYTF; CDR3 DNA: TGTGCCAGCAGCTCCGCGGGGAACTCTGGCTACACCTTC; D gene: -; clone size: -; J gene: TRBJ1-2; V gene: TRBV7-2
CDR3 protein: CASGTGGAETQYF; CDR3 DNA: TGTGCCAGCGGGACAGGGGGCGCCGAGACCCAGTACTTC; D gene: TRBD1; clone size: -; J gene: TRBJ2-5; V gene: TRBV28
CDR3 protein: CASSFALRNEQFF; CDR3 DNA: TGTGCCAGCAGCTTCGCGCTGCGAAATGAGCAGTTCTTC; D gene: -; clone size: -; J gene: TRBJ2-1; V gene: TRBV5-6
CDR3 protein: CSGAGAGDNEQFF; CDR3 DNA: TGCAGCGGGGCGGGGGCAGGGGACAATGAGCAGTTCTTC; D gene: -; clone size: -; J gene: TRBJ2-1; V gene: TRBV29-1
CDR3 protein: CASSHPDRANYGYTF; CDR3 DNA: TGTGCCAGCAGCCACCCGGACAGGGCCAACTATGGCTACACCTTC; D gene: TRBD1; clone size: -; J gene: TRBJ1-2; V gene: TRBV3-1/TRBV3-2
CDR3 protein: CASSYRVMSEAFF; CDR3 DNA: TGTGCCAGCAGTTACAGGGTAATGTCTGAAGCTTTCTTT; D gene: -; clone size: -; J gene: TRBJ1-1; V gene: TRBV12-3/TRBV12-4
CDR3 protein: CAISERLIGGQETQYF; CDR3 DNA: TGTGCCATCAGTGAACGACTGATAGGCGGCCAAGAGACCCAGTACTTC; D gene: -; clone size: -; J gene: TRBJ2-5; V gene: TRBV10-3
CDR3 protein: CASSLRDRNTEAFF; CDR3 DNA: TGCGCCAGCAGCTTGAGGGACAGGAACACTGAAGCTTTCTTT; D gene: TRBD1; clone size: -; J gene: TRBJ1-1; V gene: TRBV5-1
CDR3 protein: CASSIAVNTGELFF; CDR3 DNA: TGTGCCAGTAGTATTGCAGTGAACACCGGGGAGCTGTTTTTT; D gene: -; clone size: few; J gene: TRBJ2-2; V gene: TRBV19
CDR3 protein: CASSLGTGNTGELFF; CDR3 DNA: TGCGCCAGCAGCTTGGGGACAGGGAACACCGGGGAGCTGTTTTTT; D gene: TRBD1; clone size: -; J gene: TRBJ2-2; V gene: TRBV5-1
CDR3 protein: CASSLRVAGPDTQYF; CDR3 DNA: TGCGCCAGCAGCTTAAGAGTAGCGGGGCCAGATACGCAGTATTTT; D gene: TRBD2; clone size: -; J gene: TRBJ2-3; V gene: TRBV5-1
CDR3 protein: CASSLVAGSGANVLTF; CDR3 DNA: TGCGCCAGCAGCTTGGTGGCGGGGTCTGGGGCCAACGTCCTGACTTTC; D gene: -; clone size: -; J gene: TRBJ2-6; V gene: TRBV5-1
CDR3 protein: CATSDPDRPEKLFF; CDR3 DNA: TGTGCCACCAGTGACCCGGACAGGCCGGAAAAACTGTTTTTT; D gene: TRBD1; clone size: -; J gene: TRBJ1-4; V gene: TRBV24-1
CDR3 protein: CASGGNYGYTF; CDR3 DNA: TGTGCCAGCGGGGGGAACTATGGCTACACCTTC; D gene: -; clone size: -; J gene: TRBJ1-2; V gene: TRBV11-3
CDR3 protein: CASSEGQGYNEQFF; CDR3 DNA: TGTGCCAGCAGTGAAGGACAGGGATATAATGAGCAGTTCTTC; D gene: TRBD1; clone size: -; J gene: TRBJ2-1; V gene: TRBV6-1
CDR3 protein: CATSTGFGTDTQYF; CDR3 DNA: TGTGCCACCAGCACAGGATTCGGCACAGATACGCAGTATTTT; D gene: -; clone size: -; J gene: TRBJ2-3; V gene: TRBV15
CDR3 protein: CAISGSQGVTEAFF; CDR3 DNA: TGTGCCATCAGTGGCAGTCAGGGGGTCACTGAAGCTTTCTTT; D gene: TRBD1; clone size: few; J gene: TRBJ1-1; V gene: TRBV10-3
CDR3 protein: CASSAGVPQPQHF; CDR3 DNA: TGTGCCAGCAGCGCAGGGGTCCCTCAGCCCCAGCATTTT; D gene: -; clone size: once; J gene: TRBJ1-5; V gene: TRBV6-5
CDR3 protein: CASSLSRGGNQPQHF; CDR3 DNA: TGTGCCAGCAGCTTATCTCGCGGCGGCAATCAGCCCCAGCATTTT; D gene: -; clone size: -; J gene: TRBJ1-5; V gene: TRBV7-2
CDR3 protein: CASSFFSGGRNYGYTF; CDR3 DNA: TGTGCCAGCAGTTTCTTTTCGGGGGGGAGGAACTATGGCTACACCTTC; D gene: -; clone size: -; J gene: TRBJ1-2; V gene: TRBV27
CDR3 protein: CASSYNNMNTGELFF; CDR3 DNA: TGTGCCAGCAGTTATAACAACATGAACACCGGGGAGCTGTTTTTT; D gene: -; clone size: -; J gene: TRBJ2-2; V gene: TRBV5-4
CDR3 protein: CASSPDAGQPQHF; CDR3 DNA: TGTGCCAGCTCACCCGATGCGGGTCAGCCCCAGCATTTT; D gene: -; clone size: -; J gene: TRBJ1-5; V gene: TRBV18
CDR3 protein: CASSLPDRVPDTQYF; CDR3 DNA: TGTGCCAGCAGCTTACCCGACAGGGTACCAGATACGCAGTATTTT; D gene: TRBD1; clone size: -; J gene: TRBJ2-3; V gene: TRBV7-9
CDR3 protein: CASTPGFSNQPQHF; CDR3 DNA: TGTGCCAGCACCCCAGGGTTTAGCAATCAGCCCCAGCATTTT; D gene: -; clone size: -; J gene: TRBJ1-5; V gene: TRBV5-8
CDR3 protein: CASSSPLFGLGEETQYF; CDR3 DNA: TGTGCCAGCAGCTCCCCCCTTTTTGGACTAGGTGAAGAGACCCAGTACTTC; D gene: TRBD2; clone size: -; J gene: TRBJ2-5; V gene: TRBV7-2
CDR3 protein: CATSDLMAGRDTDTQYF; CDR3 DNA: TGTGCCACCAGTGATTTGATGGCGGGGAGAGACACAGATACGCAGTATTTT; D gene: -; clone size: -; J gene: TRBJ2-3; V gene: TRBV24-1
CDR3 protein: CASSSLAKNIQYF; CDR3 DNA: TGTGCCAGCTCTTCTCTAGCCAAAAACATTCAGTACTTC; D gene: -; clone size: -; J gene: TRBJ2-4; V gene: TRBV18
CDR3 protein: CASSYPGTGNTEAFF; CDR3 DNA: TGTGCCAGCAGTTACCCCGGGACAGGGAACACTGAAGCTTTCTTT; D gene: TRBD1; clone size: -; J gene: TRBJ1-1; V gene: TRBV7-9
CDR3 protein: CASSLLAGRTGELFF; CDR3 DNA: TGTGCCAGCAGCTTACTGGCAGGGAGGACCGGGGAGCTGTTTTTT; D gene: -; clone size: -; J gene: TRBJ2-2; V gene: TRBV7-9
CDR3 protein: CASSPAVAGANEQFF; CDR3 DNA: TGCGCCAGCAGCCCGGCTGTGGCGGGGGCGAATGAGCAGTTCTTC; D gene: -; clone size: -; J gene: TRBJ2-1; V gene: TRBV4-1
CDR3 protein: CASSETGTEAFF; CDR3 DNA: TGTGCCAGTAGCGAGACAGGGACTGAAGCTTTCTTT; D gene: TRBD1; clone size: -; J gene: TRBJ1-1; V gene: TRBV19
CDR3 protein: CASGRANEKLFF; CDR3 DNA: TGTGCCAGCGGGCGGGCTAATGAAAAACTGTTTTTT; D gene: -; clone size: -; J gene: TRBJ1-4; V gene: TRBV6-5
CDR3 protein: CASRGTGENTEAFF; CDR3 DNA: TGCGCCAGCAGGGGGACAGGTGAGAACACTGAAGCTTTCTTT; D gene: TRBD1; clone size: -; J gene: TRBJ1-1; V gene: TRBV5-1
CDR3 protein: CAWSFGGVRETQYF; CDR3 DNA: TGTGCCTGGAGTTTCGGGGGGGTCCGCGAGACCCAGTACTTC; D gene: TRBD2; clone size: -; J gene: TRBJ2-5; V gene: TRBV30
CDR3 protein: CSLSLGGLTDTQYF; CDR3 DNA: TGCAGTCTCTCCCTGGGGGGACTCACAGATACGCAGTATTTT; D gene: -; clone size: -; J gene: TRBJ2-3; V gene: TRBV29-1
CDR3 protein: CASSQDRGGDYNEQFF; CDR3 DNA: TGTGCCAGCAGCCAAGATAGGGGGGGGGACTACAATGAGCAGTTCTTC; D gene: -; clone size: -; J gene: TRBJ2-1; V gene: TRBV3-1/TRBV3-2
CDR3 protein: CASSPRSVFQPQHF; CDR3 DNA: TGTGCCAGTAGTCCCCGATCAGTTTTCCAGCCCCAGCATTTT; D gene: -; clone size: -; J gene: TRBJ1-5; V gene: TRBV19
CDR3 protein: CASSFRGQGYEQYF; CDR3 DNA: TGTGCCAGCAGCTTCAGGGGGCAGGGCTACGAGCAGTACTTC; D gene: TRBD1; clone size: -; J gene: TRBJ2-7; V gene: TRBV7-2
CDR3 protein: CASSGAPGTGGGGYTF; CDR3 DNA: TGTGCCAGCAGTGGTGCTCCCGGGACAGGGGGCGGCGGCTACACCTTC; D gene: TRBD1; clone size: once; J gene: TRBJ1-2; V gene: TRBV25-1
CDR3 protein: CASSRFGTSGIASTDTQYF; CDR3 DNA: TGTGCCAGCAGCCGATTTGGGACTAGCGGGATCGCTAGCACAGATACGCAGTATTTT; D gene: TRBD2; clone size: -; J gene: TRBJ2-3; V gene: TRBV5-4
CDR3 protein: CASSLRTGEGETQYF; CDR3 DNA: TGTGCCAGCAGCTTACGGACAGGGGAGGGGGAGACCCAGTACTTC; D gene: TRBD1; clone size: once; J gene: TRBJ2-5; V gene: TRBV7-9